Presented here are 2 T cell receptor beta chains from one specimen sequenced in a study of blood T cell repertoires in COVID-19 (TCRdb year 2020). Library construction relied on the immunoSEQ multiplex PCR assay. The table comes from immuneACCESS by way of TCRdb, which keeps in-frame sequences with V and J called. Part of the clones is missing from these tables; in studies checked, under half for an unresolved V gene and the rest for unknown reasons. Across this sample there are a few hundred thousand clones, with under 85% seen only once. The ten largest make up about 4.8% of the sample. Sequenced material: PBMCs or T cells enriched from blood (not recorded which). These receptors originate from a woman in her forties or fifties who had recovered from COVID-19.

The rearrangement uses TRBV19 and TRBJ2-1; 7 bases align to TRBD2. Per germline, CDR1 LNHDA and CDR2 SQIVND (reference sequence). The ends lost 5 bases at V and 2 bases at J; junction bases unmatched: 6. This CDR3 is built from 15 residues. CDR3 in DNA: TGTGCCAGTAGTGTGCGGGGGATCACCTACAATGAGCAGTTCTTC. Its translation: CASSVRGITYNEQFF.

This clone was seen more than once but under ten times. This chain uses TRBV4-1 with TRBJ1-1; 8 bases map to TRBD1. The CDR3 is 13 residues long. V lost 8 bases to trimming and J lost 5 bases; unmatched junction nucleotides: 7. Germline-derived CDR1 and CDR2 are MGHRA and YSYEKL. This chain's CDR3 is CASAHDRGTEAFF. The CDR3 nucleotides read TGCGCCAGCGCCCATGACAGGGGTACTGAAGCTTTCTTT.